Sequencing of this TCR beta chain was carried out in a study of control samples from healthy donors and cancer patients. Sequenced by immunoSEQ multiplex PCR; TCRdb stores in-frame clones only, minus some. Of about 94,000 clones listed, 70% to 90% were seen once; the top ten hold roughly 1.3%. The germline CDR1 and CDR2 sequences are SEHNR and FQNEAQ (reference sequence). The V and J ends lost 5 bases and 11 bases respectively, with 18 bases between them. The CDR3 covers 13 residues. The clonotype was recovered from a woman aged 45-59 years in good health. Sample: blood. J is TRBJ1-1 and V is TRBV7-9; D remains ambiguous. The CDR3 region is CASSPNGQAEAFF. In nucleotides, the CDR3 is TGTGCCAGCAGCCCAAACGGGCAGGCGGAGGCTTTCTTT.